This TCR beta chain was sequenced for a study of beta chain features in type 1 diabetes. The CDR3 has 14 residues. Germline loops: CDR1 SGHTA, CDR2 FQGNSA. Trimming took 4 bases from V and 6 from J; bases not matched to a gene: 6. Isolated RNA was reverse transcribed in full, so expressed TCRB transcripts were sequenced. Produced via immunoSEQ multiplex PCR; TCRdb's table is partial and in-frame only. The repertoire includes 110,000 to 150,000 clones, about 7% of them detected once, and under 1.5% sits in the top ten. CD4+ cells of the naive, central memory, regulatory and stem cell-like memory types were sorted via CD45RO/CCR7/CD25/CD127/CD95/CD27. As for this clone: The antigen is undetermined.

Study-wide findings and caveats: Researchers reported that naive, central memory and Treg TCRB repertoires appeared more similar in patients than in healthy donors. Moderate but significant shortening of TCRB CDR3s was recorded in all four CD4+ subsets from Type 1 diabetes patients. Whether HLA type affects TCRB rearrangement stayed undetermined in the present work.

Sequenced material: central memory CD4+ T cells from blood. The TCR was taken from a woman aged 30 to 39 in good health. This chain uses TRBV7-2 with TRBJ2-7, with TRBD2 matching 10 bases. CDR3 sequence: CASSYSGRALEQYF. CDR3 nucleotides: TGTGCCAGCAGCTACAGCGGGAGGGCCCTCGAGCAGTACTTC.